This TCR beta chain was identified in a study of shared clonotypes between healthy human individuals. The CDR3 covers 14 residues. The V segment lost 3 bases and the J segment 8 bases; nucleotides outside the gene matches: 11. Looked up from germline, CDR1 is SQVTM and CDR2 is ANQGSEA. CD45RO-negative, CCR7-positively selected cells formed the naive CD8 fraction, excluding terminally differentiated effector memory CD45RA+ cells. Here immunoSEQ multiplex PCR was the method, and the copy in TCRdb shows in-frame clones only, minus some. The table lists about 2.1 million clones, about 93% of them singletons.

This receptor was taken from a man between 18 and 35 years old in good health. Some clones in this sample may be carry-over from other donors' samples. The chain links TRBV29-1 to TRBJ1-2; TRBD1 matches at 8 bases. Sample: naive CD8+ T cells from PBMCs. In DNA form, the CDR3 reads TGCAGCGTTGAGTCCTTTGGACAGGGAAGAGGCTACACCTTC. This gives the protein CSVESFGQGRGYTF.